The 18 T cell receptor beta chains below were found in one sample sequenced in a study of tumor and adjacent non-tumor tissue in lung cancer. No cell sorting was done before RNA was extracted from the tissue. A modified ARM-PCR protocol with three rounds of nested PCR amplified TCRbeta. TCRdb ran MiXCR on the multiplex PCR reads and lists one entry per CDR3 protein. Here the sample spans more than 85,000 distinct CDR3 sequences, approximately 71% being singletons. The specimen was lung tumor tissue. These receptor sequences come from a woman between 55 and 75 years old with non-small cell lung cancer.

To note about this clonotype: Possible read error: a much larger clone is one base away. This chain uses TRBV6-2 or TRBV6-3 with TRBJ2-5, with 8 bases identical to TRBD2. The CDR3 has 17 residues. CDR1 is MNHEY and CDR2 is SVGEGT in the germline V gene. CDR3 DNA sequence: TGTGCCAGCAGTTACGGGGGACACGTCGGGGGACTAGAGATCCAGTACTTC. Its protein is CASSYGGHVGGLEIQYF.

With respect to this clonotype: This may be a read error, as it is one base from a much larger clone. V usage is TRBV4-3 and J usage is TRBJ1-4, with D possibly TRBD1 on 5 matching bases. Per germline, CDR1 LGHNA and CDR2 YSLEER. Trimming cost V 4 bases and J 6 bases, with 12 bases left between them. This CDR3 has 14 residues. CDR3 amino acids: CASSPGMEDEKLFF. For the CDR3, the DNA is TGCGCCAGCAGCCCAGGGATGGAGGATGAAAAACTGTTTTTT.

The gene calls are TRBV5-1 and TRBJ2-7, with 8 nucleotides matching TRBD1. The V gene end was trimmed by 4 bases and the J gene end by 7 bases; junction bases not matched to a gene: 4. From germline, CDR1 is SGHRS and CDR2 YFSETQ. CDR3 length: 12 amino acids. The CDR3: CASSVTGVEQYF. Here the CDR3 DNA reads TGCGCCAGCAGCGTGACAGGGGTTGAGCAGTACTTC.

This clonotype has a count of ten or more. This may be a read error: a much more frequent sequence differs by one nucleotide. No conserved phenylalanine or tryptophan is present at the end of the CDR3, so a read error is the likely explanation. The chain employs TRBV11-2 and TRBJ2-3; D is undetermined. Germline lookup yields CDR1 SGHAT and CDR2 FQNNGV. V was shortened by 0 bases and J by 7 bases, with 14 bases between the two germline ends. The CDR3 totals 15 residues. The CDR3 DNA reads as TGTGCCAGCAGCTTAGAGCCCCGAGGTGGGAATACGCAGTATCTT. Translating it yields CASSLEPRGGNTQYL.

Points on this clonotype: The conserved final phenylalanine or tryptophan is absent from the CDR3, which likely points to a read error. The genes are TRBV12-3 or TRBV12-4 and TRBJ1-2; 10 nucleotides agree with TRBD1. V lost 6 bases, J lost 7 bases, and 8 bases stayed unmatched. This CDR3 contains 14 residues. CDR3 sequence reads: CASSAEDRGFGYTI. The CDR3 DNA sequence: TGTGCCAGCAGCGCTGAGGACAGGGGGTTTGGCTACACCATC.

This chain's CDR3 is CASSFLGGVSYEQYF. Written as DNA, the CDR3 is TGTGCCAGCAGTTTTCTGGGAGGGGTCAGCTACGAGCAGTACTTC. The chain employs TRBV28 and TRBJ2-7; 7 bases align to TRBD2. Germline V gene sequence: CDR1 MDHEN, CDR2 SYDVKM. Unmatched junction bases numbered 8, after V lost 3 bases and J lost 3 bases. The CDR3 has 15 residues.

V is TRBV7-8 and J is TRBJ1-5; TRBD1 is a possible D gene (6 bases). The last part of the DNA fits TRBJ2-3 better; the J call may be wrong. Per the germline V gene, CDR1 is SGHVS and CDR2 is FQNEAQ. This CDR3 spans 15 amino acids. The CDR3 loop reads CASSPRQVSNQPQYF. The CDR3 DNA reads as TGTGCCAGCAGCCCAAGACAGGTTAGCAATCAGCCCCAGTATTTT.

On this clonotype itself: The junction shows a germline mismatch at one end, possibly a read error. The V gene is TRBV11-2, the J gene TRBJ1-6; 7 positions agree with TRBD1. Germline CDR1 reads SGHAT; CDR2 reads FQNNGV. The CDR3 loop spans 14 amino acids. The CDR3 sequence is CTSNSRGENSPLHF. The CDR3 DNA sequence: TGTACCAGCAACTCCAGGGGGGAAAATTCACCCCTCCACTTT.

Notes on this clonotype: This may be a read error, as it is one base from a much larger clone. This chain connects TRBV6-1 to TRBJ2-3, with a tentative D call TRBD2 (6 bases). There are 15 residues in the CDR3. The germline V gene encodes CDR1 MNHNS and CDR2 SASEGT. CDR3 residues: CVSSDGGQGTDTQYF. The DNA of the CDR3 is TGTGTCAGCAGTGACGGAGGGCAGGGAACAGATACGCAGTATTTT.

V gene TRBV6-1 combines with J gene TRBJ2-1, with D tentatively TRBD1 (6 bases). V was shortened by 3 bases and J by 0 bases, with 15 bases between the two germline ends. CDR1 is MNHNS, CDR2 SASEGT, per germline. This CDR3 spans 17 amino acids. The CDR3 here is CASSDPGTLVSYNEQFF. The CDR3 DNA sequence: TGTGCCAGCAGTGATCCTGGGACACTAGTCTCCTACAATGAGCAGTTCTTC.

This clonotype was observed many times. The rearrangement uses TRBV20-1 and TRBJ1-3; D is unresolved. Germline CDR1 and CDR2: DFQATT and SNEGSKA (reference sequence). Trimming left V 3 bases short and J 4 bases short, with 10 bases between. This CDR3 has 13 amino acids. The CDR3 nucleotides are TGCAGTGCTAGTGAAGGGTGGGGAAACACCATATATTTT. Its translation is CSASEGWGNTIYF.

The chain links TRBV27 to TRBJ1-2; 11 nucleotides line up with TRBD1. There are 16 residues in the CDR3. Germline lookup yields CDR1 MNHEY and CDR2 SMNVEV (reference sequence). The junction had 16 bases not matched to a gene; V was cut back by 5 bases and J by 11 bases. CDR3 loop: CASSTERDRGRGGYTF. The CDR3 DNA is TGTGCCAGCAGTACCGAAAGGGACAGGGGGAGGGGGGGATACACCTTC.

This clonotype was seen at least ten times. The chain employs TRBV11-2 and TRBJ2-1; either TRBD1 or TRBD2 may fit D (5 bases each). Per germline, CDR1 SGHAT and CDR2 FQNNGV. Trimming cost V 1 base and J 0 bases, with 19 bases left between them. This CDR3 has 19 residues. The CDR3 sequence: CASSLGVKLAGSSYNEQFF. The CDR3 DNA follows: TGTGCCAGCAGCTTAGGAGTTAAATTGGCAGGGAGCTCCTACAATGAGCAGTTCTTC.

The chain links TRBV11-3 to TRBJ2-1, with TRBD2 matching over 7 bases. The V gene's germline CDR1 is SGHNT and CDR2 YENEEA. V was clipped by 5 bases and J by 16 bases; unmatched bases: 14. The CDR3 extends over 13 amino acids. CDR3: CASSQEEGRVDFF. As DNA, the CDR3 is TGTGCCAGCAGCCAGGAGGAGGGGAGGGTTGACTTCTTC.

Details on this clonotype: Germline and junction disagree at one end, which may indicate a read error. The rearrangement uses TRBV7-9 and TRBJ2-2, with a tentative D call TRBD2 (6 bases). The germline V gene has CDR1 SEHNR and CDR2 FQNEAQ (reference sequence). This CDR3 contains 15 residues. CDR3 sequence (DNA): TGTGCCACCCAGACGGGGAGGTACCCCACCTGGGAGCTGTTTTTT. Its protein is CATQTGRYPTWELFF.

Notes on this clonotype: A junction end diverges from the germline sequence, so it may reflect a read error. The chain has TRBV12-3 or TRBV12-4 and TRBJ2-3, with unresolved D. CDR3 size: 14 residues. CDR3 DNA sequence: TGTGCCAGCAATTTCGGGCTGGGCCGAGATACGCAATATTTT. It encodes CASNFGLGRDTQYF.

With respect to this clonotype: Germline is not matched at one junction end, which may reflect a read error. The rearrangement joins TRBV5-4 to TRBJ2-7; D remains ambiguous. Germline V gene data show CDR1 as SGHNT and CDR2 as YYREEE (reference sequence). The CDR3 extends over 14 amino acids. The DNA of the CDR3 is TGTGCCAGCAGCTCCCTGGACCCCGCCGGCGAGCAGAACTTC. Protein sequence: CASSSLDPAGEQNF.

With respect to this clonotype: A much larger clone differs from this one at a single base, so this may be a read error. This rearrangement joins TRBV6-6 to TRBJ2-6; a weak D match, TRBD1 (6 bases). From germline, CDR1 is MNHNY and CDR2 SVGAGI (reference sequence). V was pared by 11 bases and J by 3 bases, with 20 bases between. The CDR3 is 16 amino acids. The CDR3, as DNA: TGTGCCTCACAAGACAAGGGGGTTATTGGGGCCAACGTCCTGACTTTC. Translation: CASQDKGVIGANVLTF.